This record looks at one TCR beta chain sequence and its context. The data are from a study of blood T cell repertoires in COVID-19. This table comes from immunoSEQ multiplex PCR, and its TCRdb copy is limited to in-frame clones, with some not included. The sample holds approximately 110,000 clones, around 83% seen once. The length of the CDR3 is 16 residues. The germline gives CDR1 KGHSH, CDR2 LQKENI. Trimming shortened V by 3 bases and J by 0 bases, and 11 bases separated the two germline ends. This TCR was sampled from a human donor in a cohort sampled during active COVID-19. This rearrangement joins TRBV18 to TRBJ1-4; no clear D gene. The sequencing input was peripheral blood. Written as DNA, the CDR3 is TGTGCCAGCTCACCGGCGCAGGCCACAACTAATGAAAAACTGTTTTTT. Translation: CASSPAQATTNEKLFF.